This T cell receptor (beta chain) was identified during a study of PD-1 blockade in classical Hodgkin lymphoma (dated by TCRdb to the early 2020s). Describing the broader study: Nivolumab dosing was 3 mg/kg intravenously every 2 weeks, continuing until either disease progression or unacceptable toxicity. The study used CyTOF and TCR beta sequencing to define a peripheral blood immune signature of response to PD-1 blockade in classical Hodgkin lymphoma.

Genomic DNA was extracted with the Qiagen DNeasy kit from unsorted PBMCs and from negatively selected CD4+ and CD8+ fractions. Using primers that anneal to V and J segments, immunoSEQ multiplex PCR amplified the TCR beta CDR3 regions. A synthetic immune receptor repertoire was used to minimize amplification bias, and any residual bias was removed computationally once sequencing was done. The published analysis was carried out like this. Custom Python scripts were used to quantify repertoire diversity as the Shannon entropy index. Unsorted, CD4+ and CD8+ repertoires were analyzed separately, except in combined analyses where CD4+ and CD8+ sequences were merged in silico. Clonal expansion was defined as at least a 2-fold frequency increase after treatment relative to C1D1, with a pseudocount of 0.5 for undetected baseline clones. Clones with 0 or 1 copy at C1D1 were classified as singleton clones, and clones with 2 or more copies were classified as non-singleton clones. By matching protein sequences in sorted samples from the same patient, clones expanded in unsorted samples were annotated as CD4+, CD8+ or unknown. Wilcoxon tests on paired samples were used to test changes in diversity from C1D1 to C4D1. TCRdb holds this immuneACCESS table with in-frame rearrangements only. Some clones are missing; in checked studies, unresolved V genes explain under half, and the rest has no known cause. V and J calls plus clone size are reproduced from that table; the DNA served to infer D and trimming. The sample contains 130,000 to 150,000 clones, under 85% of them found a single time. The top ten clonotypes cover 7.5% to 9.5% of the sample.

From its cysteine to its phenylalanine, the CDR3 spans 14 amino acids. This entry keeps only the CDR3 DNA: 42 bases, framed from base 1. Relative to germline, V is missing 4 bases and J is missing 10 bases, with 6 bases of the junction outside any gene match. CDR1 is given as MNHEY and CDR2 as SMNVEV, both from the germline V gene (reference sequence). The study at large found these results: Only a single clinical trial cohort was studied, and what caused the repertoire differences, possibly disease activity or prior therapy, remained undefined. Baseline diversity similar to that of newly diagnosed patients was observed in trial patients achieving complete response, whereas significantly lower diversity was observed in partial responders and progressors. Lower diversity was observed in patients in whom nivolumab was started less than 1 year after ASCT, and these patients were excluded from later analyses so that confounding by immune reconstitution would be avoided. Baseline TCR diversity was reported to be lower in newly diagnosed patients than in healthy donors and to be lower still in relapsed/refractory patients. By C4D1, a significant rise was seen in CD4+ TCR diversity but not in CD8+ TCR diversity (p=0.0027 vs p=0.16), and the rise was most apparent among complete responders (p=0.02).

A remark on this clone: The clone's antigen remains unknown. No much larger clone exists at a distance of one base, and base qualities are not known.

This specimen's time point label, per the study, means: cycle 2 day 1 (C2D1) of nivolumab. Every trial patient had relapsed after autologous stem cell transplantation, and cohorts A, B and C differed in prior brentuximab vedotin exposure. The trial cohort comprised some 60 patients with relapsed/refractory classical Hodgkin lymphoma whose best overall responses were complete response, partial response or progressive disease. In the multi-cohort phase II CheckMate 205 trial, trial patients received single-agent nivolumab. An independent review committee assessed best overall response by applying the 2007 International Working Group response criteria. Trial PBMCs were obtained immediately prior to nivolumab initiation (C1D1) and on therapy at cycle 2 day 1 and cycle 4 day 1. After peripheral blood was drawn into 8 mL Vacutainer Cell Preparation Tubes, PBMCs were isolated by centrifugation and then cryopreserved.

The TCR was taken from a human donor with classical Hodgkin lymphoma. The sequences come from peripheral blood mononuclear cells (PBMCs), collected before the second cycle of nivolumab. The chain couples TRBV27 to TRBJ2-1, with TRBD2 matching 11 junction bases. The CDR3: CASSSTSGGKEQFF. The nucleotide sequence is given as TGTGCCAGCAGTTCCACTAGCGGGGGTAAAGAGCAGTTCTTC.